What follows are 2 T cell receptor beta chains derived from one specimen sequenced in a study of EBV T-cell therapy then PD-1 blockade in nasopharyngeal carcinoma. Their antigen targets remain unknown. Assay: immunoSEQ multiplex PCR; the TCRdb copy retains only in-frame clones and omits some. The sample records about 19,000 clones, 80% to 85% being singletons. Treatment reported: AdE1-LMPpoly-expanded autologous EBV-specific T-cell therapy followed by anti-PD-1 nivolumab. Sample: CD8+ T cells from blood, taken between days 25 and 35 from a patient whose treatment included autologous EBV-specific T cells and nivolumab. Receptor source: a man in his forties with nasopharyngeal carcinoma.

The chain combines TRBV4-1 with TRBJ2-7; D is unresolved. V shed 3 bases and J shed 2 bases, with 20 bases lying between them. CDR1 is MGHRA and CDR2 is YSYEKL in the germline V gene. The CDR3 sequence is 17 residues long. The CDR3 bases are TGCGCCAGCAGCCAGTACGCCGGGTCCCCATTAGCCTACGAGCAGTACTTC. It translates to CASSQYAGSPLAYEQYF.

The V call is TRBV6-5, the J call TRBJ2-1; D gene ambiguous. CDR1 and CDR2 from the germline V gene are MNHEY and SVGAGI. The CDR3 has 15 residues. The V and J ends lost 6 bases and 0 bases respectively, with 12 bases between them. The CDR3 DNA sequence: TGTGCCAGCAGACGTAGCTTTAACTCCTACAATGAGCAGTTCTTC. Its protein is CASRRSFNSYNEQFF.